This passage covers 9 T cell receptor beta chains from one sample sequenced in a study of T-cell memory formation after mild COVID-19. TCRdb reprocessed the 5' RACE reads via MiXCR and lists one record per CDR3 protein. The data hold 170,000 or so distinct CDR3 sequences, with about 20% observed a single time. Sequenced input: PBMCs or a T cell subset sorted from them (not recorded which). The receptors originated from an adult woman who had mild COVID-19 (a few samples of this study predate the infection). Cell type and time point are not known.

This chain connects TRBV13 to TRBJ2-3, with TRBD2 identical over 10 bases. The germline gives CDR1 PRHDT, CDR2 FYEKMQ (reference sequence). CDR3 length: 15 amino acids. The ends lost 2 bases at V and 7 bases at J; junction bases unmatched: 6. CDR3 amino acids: CASSLTSGMLHTQYF. CDR3 sequence (DNA): TGTGCCAGCAGCTTAACTAGCGGGATGCTACATACGCAGTATTTT. The full variable domain, with the rest looked up from reference TRBV13 and TRBJ2-3, is AAGVIQSPRHLIKEKRETATLKCYPIPRHDTVYWYQQGPGQDPQFLISFYEKMQSDKGSIPDRFSAQQFSDYHSELNMSSLELGDSALYFCASSLTSGMLHTQYFGPGTRLTVL.

This clonotype was seen a few times. The chain's CDR3 is CASTPGLATDTQYF. CDR3 DNA sequence: TGTGCCAGCACCCCGGGACTAGCCACAGATACGCAGTATTTT. V is TRBV6-2 or TRBV6-3 and J is TRBJ2-3; 9 bases align to TRBD2. Germline trimming cut 7 bases from V and 2 bases from J; bases unmatched to any gene: 4. The CDR3 runs 14 residues. Germline V gene lookup returns CDR1 MNHEY and CDR2 SVGEGT.

This clonotype has a handful of counts. The chain has TRBV5-8 and TRBJ1-5; D uncertain. This CDR3 has 15 amino acids. V was clipped by 2 bases and J by 5 bases, with 14 bases between them. CDR1 and CDR2 (germline): SGHTS, YDEGEE. CDR3 DNA: TGTGCCAGCAGCTTTCGGGGATTCCTCGATCAGCCCCAGCATTTT. Its translation is CASSFRGFLDQPQHF. The variable domain in full, completed from reference TRBV5-8 and TRBJ1-5, reads EAGVTQSPTHLIKTRGQQATLRCSPISGHTSVYWYQQALGLGLQFLLWYDEGEERNRGNFPPRFSGRQFPNYSSELNVNALELEDSALYLCASSFRGFLDQPQHFGDGTRLSIL.

V is TRBV9 and J is TRBJ1-2; no reliable D call. Trimming pared 0 bases from V and 3 bases from J, leaving 12 bases between. The CDR3 sequence is 15 residues long. In germline, CDR1 is SGDLS, CDR2 YYNGEE. The CDR3 sequence is CASSVATGPDYGYTF. The CDR3 DNA follows: TGTGCCAGCAGCGTAGCTACCGGGCCGGACTATGGCTACACCTTC.

The chain employs TRBV29-1 and TRBJ2-5, with D possibly TRBD2 on 6 matching bases. This CDR3 comprises 13 residues. Trimming cost V 3 bases and J 4 bases, with 12 bases left between them. From germline, CDR1 is SQVTM and CDR2 ANQGSEA. The CDR3 here is CSVDGGAVETQYF. CDR3 coding DNA: TGCAGCGTTGATGGAGGGGCGGTAGAGACCCAGTACTTC.

In regard to this clonotype: At one of its ends the junction is not consistent with the germline gene, which may arise from a read error. The rearrangement joins TRBV7-7 to TRBJ2-7, with D perhaps matching TRBD1 (6 bases). Germline V gene data show CDR1 as SSHAT and CDR2 as FNYEAQ (reference sequence). The CDR3 runs 15 residues. The CDR3 bases are TGTGCTAGCAGCTTAGCAAAGGACAGCTTTTACGAGCAGTACTTC. Protein: CASSLAKDSFYEQYF.

This clonotype has only a few counts. This chain joins TRBV7-3 and TRBJ2-1; no clear D. The CDR3 is 15 amino acids. Trimming pared 0 bases from V and 4 bases from J, leaving 10 bases between. Germline lookup yields CDR1 SGHTA and CDR2 FQGTGA. The CDR3 loop reads CASSLTGYSYNEQFF. CDR3 DNA sequence: TGTGCCAGCAGCTTAACTGGGTATTCGTACAATGAGCAGTTCTTC. The full variable domain, its missing parts supplied by reference TRBV7-3 and TRBJ2-1, is GAGVSQTPSNKVTEKGKYVELRCDPISGHTALYWYRQSLGQGPEFLIYFQGTGAADDSGLPNDRFFAVRPEGSVSTLKIQRTERGDSAVYLCASSLTGYSYNEQFFGPGTRLTVL.

The chain employs TRBV9 and TRBJ1-1; 9 bases match TRBD1. The CDR3 is 14 amino acids. V gave up 4 bases and J gave up 5 bases; unmatched junction bases: 6. CDR1 is SGDLS and CDR2 is YYNGEE in the germline V gene. The DNA of the CDR3 is TGTGCCAGCAGCAAAGACAGGGGGTGGACTGAAGCTTTCTTT. Translated, it gives CASSKDRGWTEAFF. Combining the CDR3 with reference TRBV9 and TRBJ1-1 gives the whole variable domain DSGVTQTPKHLITATGQRVTLRCSPRSGDLSVYWYQQSLDQGLQFLIQYYNGEERAKGNILERFSAQQFPDLHSELNLSSLELGDSALYFCASSKDRGWTEAFFGQGTRLTVV.

The chain employs TRBV4-3 and TRBJ1-1; 10 bases fit TRBD1. In germline, CDR1 is LGHNA, CDR2 YSLEER. V trimming: 3 bases; J trimming: 6 bases; junction bases outside the gene matches: 4. The CDR3 has 14 amino acids. This CDR3 reads CASSHYGTGAEAFF. The CDR3, as DNA: TGCGCCAGCAGCCACTACGGGACAGGGGCTGAAGCTTTCTTT.